This T cell receptor beta chain was sequenced for a study of CD8 T cells in ankylosing spondylitis. General study points: A TCR beta motif of 7 or 8 highly homologous variants appeared characteristic of ankylosing spondylitis blood.

This clonotype was recorded at least ten times. Its target is not known. Germline lookup yields CDR1 SGHRS and CDR2 YFSETQ. CDR3 length equals 14 residues. Trimming removed 0 bases at V and 2 bases at J, with 7 bases between. A single record per CDR3 protein comes from TCRdb applying MiXCR to the 5' RACE reads. The sample yields 750,000 to 850,000 distinct CDR3 sequences, over 9.5% seen once. The chain carries TRBV5-1 and TRBJ2-3; a possible D gene is TRBD1 (5 bases). Sequenced: blood, either unsorted or a sorted T cell fraction (not recorded which). The TCR sequence derives from a male donor with ankylosing spondylitis. The CDR3 region has the DNA TGCGCCAGCAGCTTGGGACAGAACACAGATACGCAGTATTTT. Protein sequence: CASSLGQNTDTQYF.